This T cell receptor (beta chain) derives from a study of T-cell memory formation after mild COVID-19. General study points: Cross-reactive memory appears to have joined, as suggested by some responding clones showing up in pre-infection memory. Among contracting clones, CD4+ were mainly CM/EM and CD8+ enriched in EMRA. What remained unconfirmed was the SARS-CoV-2 specificity of second-wave clones peaking on day 37.

Sample barcodes and UMIs were carried by the TCR alpha and TCR beta cDNA libraries that 5'RACE generated with constant-segment primers. Each CDR3 protein gets one entry after TCRdb re-called the 5' RACE reads with MiXCR. The repertoire consists of 35,000 to 50,000 distinct CDR3 sequences, with less than 9.5% occurring once and the leading ten covering 12%. A remark on this clonotype: The antigen remains unidentified. This may come from a read error, since a much larger clone is one base off.

Sequencing was done on a sample of PBMCs or a T cell subset sorted from them (not recorded which). The receptor was isolated from an adult woman who had mild COVID-19 (a few samples of this study predate the infection). Cell type and time point are not known.

This CDR3 is CSAEGTSVTYEQYF. CDR3 DNA: TGCAGTGCCGAAGGGACTAGCGTGACCTACGAGCAGTACTTC. V usage is TRBV20-1 and J usage is TRBJ2-7, with 10 bases fitting TRBD2. The J segment lost 2 bases and the V segment lost 6 bases, leaving 7 bases of the junction unmatched. The CDR3 runs 14 residues. CDR1 DFQATT and CDR2 SNEGSKA come from the germline V gene (reference sequence).